This T cell receptor beta chain was observed in a study of T cells after posttransplantation cyclophosphamide. Some clones are missing from TCRdb's copy, which holds only in-frame ones; the method was immunoSEQ multiplex PCR. Singletons are absent from the sample, which has approximately 8,000 clones. Cyclophosphamide on days +3 and +4 followed busulfan-fludarabine conditioning and a marrow graft. This CDR3 is 12 amino acids long. The V gene's germline CDR1 is SGHAT and CDR2 FQNNGV. Trimming removed 4 bases from V and 7 bases from J; junction bases left unmatched: 2. This clone appeared many times. The sample consisted of PBMCs, taken after an allogeneic stem cell transplant with post-transplant cyclophosphamide. This chain uses TRBV11-2 with TRBJ1-2; TRBD1 matches 8 bases. The source is a male patient aged 25-45 years who received an allogeneic stem cell transplant from an unrelated donor, was CMV-positive, and had acute and chronic GVHD. The graft donor may account for some of the T cells. The CDR3 region has the DNA TGTGCCAGCAGCTCAGACAGGGGTGGCTACACCTTC. Translation gives CASSSDRGGYTF.